Shown below are 21 T cell receptor beta chains from a single sample sequenced in a study of cytomegalovirus exposure and HLA in healthy donors. 60 Vbeta and 13 Jbeta primers were used in PCR. Assay used: immunoSEQ multiplex PCR; TCRdb lists only in-frame clones, some missing. This table holds 100,000 to 150,000 clones, about 15% found once. The specimen was PBMCs. The source is a female donor in good health and CMV-seropositive.

This clone was found a few times. J is TRBJ1-1 and V is TRBV5-6; perhaps TRBD1 as D (5 bases). CDR1 SGHDT and CDR2 YYEEEE come from the germline V gene. Trimming shortened V by 0 bases and J by 5 bases, and 20 bases separated the two germline ends. This CDR3 has 17 amino acids. In nucleotides, the CDR3 is TGTGCCAGCAGCTTGGCGTCAGGGCATGACACAGAGACTGAAGCTTTCTTT. As protein: CASSLASGHDTETEAFF.

This clone was seen only a few times. The chain combines TRBV5-1 with TRBJ2-1; D unclear. Trimming stripped 6 bases from V and 5 bases from J, with 18 bases between. Germline lookup yields CDR1 SGHRS and CDR2 YFSETQ. This CDR3 has 15 amino acids. This CDR3 is CASTSSWPINNEQFF. The CDR3 coding sequence is TGCGCCAGCACATCCTCTTGGCCGATTAACAATGAGCAGTTCTTC. Full variable domain (rest looked up from reference TRBV5-1 and TRBJ2-1): KAGVTQTPRYLIKTRGQQVTLSCSPISGHRSVSWYQQTPGQGLQFLFEYFSETQRNKGNFPGRFSGRQFSNSRSEMNVSTLELGDSALYLCASTSSWPINNEQFFGPGTRLTVL.

This clone was counted only a few times. The J gene is TRBJ2-7, the V gene TRBV4-2, with TRBD1 matching over 8 bases. The trim removed 0 bases at V and 6 bases at J, leaving 10 bases unmatched. In germline, CDR1 is LGHNA, CDR2 YNFKEQ. This CDR3 is 16 amino acids long. DNA of the CDR3: TGTGCCAGCAGCCAAGATCGGAGCAGGGGGCAAGGCGAGCAGTACTTC. It encodes CASSQDRSRGQGEQYF.

This chain uses TRBV6-5 with TRBJ2-7; D might be TRBD1 (5 bases). The V end lost 0 bases, the J end lost 0 bases, and 12 bases lay between the germline ends. The CDR3 totals 16 residues. Germline V gene lookup returns CDR1 MNHEY and CDR2 SVGAGI. The CDR3 spells CASSYSVARASYEQYF. The CDR3 region has the DNA TGTGCCAGCAGTTACTCTGTGGCCAGGGCCTCCTACGAGCAGTACTTC.

The chain combines TRBV9 with TRBJ2-5, with 11 bases that match TRBD2. This CDR3 spans 16 amino acids. Germline V gene data show CDR1 as SGDLS and CDR2 as YYNGEE. The V gene end was trimmed by 0 bases and the J gene end by 1 base; junction bases not matched to a gene: 2. CDR3 amino acids: CASSVEGTSGQETQYF. CDR3 coding DNA: TGTGCCAGCAGCGTAGAAGGGACTAGCGGCCAAGAGACCCAGTACTTC.

This rearrangement joins TRBV9 to TRBJ1-1, with a tentative D call TRBD1 (6 bases). Between the trimmed V and J ends, which lost 4 bases and 4 bases, there was a span of 14 bases. Germline V gene lookup returns CDR1 SGDLS and CDR2 YYNGEE. The CDR3 is 14 residues long. The CDR3, as DNA: TGTGCCAGCAGCCCCTCGGGGGGCACCACTGAAGCTTTCTTT. Translating it yields CASSPSGGTTEAFF.

The chain combines TRBV5-3 with TRBJ1-6; possibly TRBD1 for D (5 bases). TRBV5-3 is reported as an ORF; its role is uncertain. The CDR3 totals 15 residues. Deletions cut 4 bases from V and 7 bases from J, with 15 bases between. The CDR3: CARSNNGTGNSPLHF. CDR3 DNA sequence: TGTGCCAGAAGCAATAACGGGACTGGCAATTCACCCCTCCACTTT.

This clone was picked up a small number of times. The chain has TRBV2 and TRBJ2-1, with 8 bases identical to TRBD2. The CDR3 spans 18 residues. V trimming: 3 bases; J trimming: 4 bases; junction bases outside the gene matches: 14. Germline assignment: CDR1 SNHLY and CDR2 FYNNEI. The CDR3 loop is CASSDSLLNGGGYNEQFF. In nucleotides, the CDR3 is TGTGCCAGCAGTGATTCTCTCCTTAACGGGGGGGGTTACAATGAGCAGTTCTTC.

This clone was seen a few times. The J gene is TRBJ2-1, the V gene TRBV9; 9 nucleotides agree with TRBD2. There are 16 residues in the CDR3. The germline CDR1 and CDR2 sequences are SGDLS and YYNGEE. Trimming at V came to 4 bases and at J to 1 base, leaving 6 bases not matched to a gene. CDR3 nucleotide sequence: TGTGCCAGCAGCCCTGTAGCGGGAGTTTCCTACAATGAGCAGTTCTTC. Its protein product is CASSPVAGVSYNEQFF.

This clone was counted only a few times. The chain recombines TRBV28 with TRBJ2-5; a possible D gene is TRBD2 (6 bases). The germline CDR1 and CDR2 sequences are MDHEN and SYDVKM. This CDR3 region has 16 residues. V gave up 4 bases and J gave up 2 bases, with 17 bases separating them. The CDR3 DNA follows: TGTGCCAGCAGTTCTGTCCTAGACGGACTACAAGAGACCCAGTACTTC. Its translation is CASSSVLDGLQETQYF.

This clone was seen more than once but under ten times. The rearrangement uses TRBV27 and TRBJ2-5; TRBD2 matches at 11 bases. The length of the CDR3 is 16 residues. The V gene's germline CDR1 is MNHEY and CDR2 SMNVEV (reference sequence). V lost 1 base to trimming and J lost 2 bases; unmatched junction nucleotides: 3. The CDR3 here is CASSLFLAGGQETQYF. CDR3 bases: TGTGCCAGCAGTTTATTTTTAGCGGGAGGGCAAGAGACCCAGTACTTC.

This clone was picked up a small number of times. This sequence joins TRBV4-1 and TRBJ2-5; TRBD2 aligns across 11 bases. The CDR3 length is 16 residues. CDR1 and CDR2 from the germline V gene are MGHRA and YSYEKL. Trimming removed 4 bases from V and 5 bases from J; junction bases left unmatched: 9. The CDR3 sequence is CASSPALAGDGETQYF. As DNA, the CDR3 is TGCGCCAGCAGCCCAGCACTAGCGGGAGATGGGGAGACCCAGTACTTC.

This clone was counted only a few times. The chain couples TRBV2 to TRBJ1-1; no clear D gene. V was cut by 1 base and J by 3 bases, with 9 bases left in between. Germline values: CDR1 SNHLY, CDR2 FYNNEI. The CDR3 extends over 14 amino acids. The CDR3 protein is CASSEGGIYTEAFF. Written as DNA, the CDR3 is TGTGCCAGCAGTGAAGGCGGAATTTACACTGAAGCTTTCTTT.

The chain is built from TRBV4-3 and TRBJ1-4; 9 nucleotides align to TRBD1. This CDR3 is 18 amino acids long. V lost 1 base to trimming and J lost 5 bases; unmatched junction nucleotides: 11. From germline, CDR1 is LGHNA and CDR2 YSLEER. The CDR3 DNA reads as TGCGCCAGCAGCCAAGTGGGGGACAGGGATTTTTGGAATGAAAAACTGTTTTTT. This gives the protein CASSQVGDRDFWNEKLFF.

This clone has only a few counts. CDR3 protein: CASSHGGVAKNIQYF. CDR3 coding DNA: TGTGCCAGCAGCCACGGGGGTGTAGCCAAAAACATTCAGTACTTC. The chain couples TRBV7-9 to TRBJ2-4; the D gene is possibly TRBD2 (6 bases). Per germline, CDR1 SEHNR and CDR2 FQNEAQ (reference sequence). Trimming took 5 bases from V and 0 from J, leaving 11 bases between them. The CDR3 is made up of 15 amino acids.

V is TRBV29-1 and J is TRBJ2-3; no clear D gene. Germline V CDR1 and CDR2: SQVTM, ANQGSEA. Trimming removed 4 bases at V and 0 bases at J, with 14 bases between. This CDR3 has 15 amino acids. CDR3 sequence: CSVAAEVDSTDTQYF. CDR3 bases: TGCAGCGTTGCAGCAGAGGTCGATAGCACAGATACGCAGTATTTT.

A few counts support this clone. This chain connects TRBV5-1 to TRBJ2-7; 9 nucleotides match TRBD1. From germline, CDR1 is SGHRS and CDR2 YFSETQ. The CDR3 length is 15 residues. The V and J ends lost 2 bases and 3 bases, in that order; junction bases with no gene match: 6. The CDR3 sequence: CASSFLTGGNYEQYF. CDR3 DNA sequence: TGCGCCAGCAGCTTCCTGACAGGGGGTAACTACGAGCAGTACTTC.

This sequence joins TRBV10-2 and TRBJ1-1; no definite D call. Germline V gene lookup returns CDR1 WSHSY and CDR2 SAAADI. V lost 2 bases and J lost 10, with 11 bases in between. The CDR3 spans 12 residues. The CDR3 DNA reads as TGCGCCAGCAGTGAGCCACCGGGTGGAGCTTTCTTT. It encodes CASSEPPGGAFF.

With regard to this clone: An end of the junction differs from the germline gene, which may be a read error. This chain connects TRBV4-3 to TRBJ1-1; D unresolved. The CDR3 has 13 amino acids. CDR1 LGHNA and CDR2 YSLEER come from the germline V gene. The CDR3 DNA reads as TGCGCCAGAAGCCAAGACCGGAACACTGAAGCTTTCTTT. It is translated as CARSQDRNTEAFF.

The chain employs TRBV7-2 and TRBJ2-1; 14 nucleotides line up with TRBD2. Trimming cost V 5 bases and J 10 bases; bases outside gene matches: 7. This CDR3 spans 15 amino acids. CDR1 is SGHTA, CDR2 FQGNSA, per germline. The CDR3 DNA is TGTGCCAGCAGCCCGGGACTAGCGGGAGCCCAGGAGCAGTTCTTC. Its translation: CASSPGLAGAQEQFF.

This clone was observed a few times. The V call is TRBV11-2, the J call TRBJ2-2, with 9 bases aligning to TRBD1. Germline values: CDR1 SGHAT, CDR2 FQNNGV. V lost 5 bases to trimming and J lost 5 bases; unmatched junction nucleotides: 3. The CDR3 totals 14 residues. The CDR3 sequence is CASSAGQGTGELFF. Here the CDR3 DNA reads TGTGCCAGCAGCGCGGGACAGGGTACCGGGGAGCTGTTTTTT.